The 17 T cell receptor beta chains in this list originate from one sample, sequenced in a study of prognosis after radiotherapy for stage I lung cancer. The TCR beta CDR3 region was amplified from genomic DNA, with two rounds of multiplex PCR being used for the amplification. Initially, in first-round PCR, primers specific to each TRBV and TRBJ gene were used. TCRdb itself ran the multiplex PCR reads through MiXCR, one entry per CDR3 protein. The sample shows about 30,000 distinct CDR3 sequences, less than 40% of them seen only once. This sample comprised PBMCs, obtained before or after stereotactic body radiation therapy (not recorded which). All receptors derive from a donor over 45 with non-small cell lung cancer.

The rearrangement joins TRBV6-1 to TRBJ2-6, with D possibly matching TRBD1 (8 bases). Per the germline V gene, CDR1 is MNHNS and CDR2 is SASEGT. The V and J ends lost 5 bases and 16 bases respectively, with 24 bases between them. The CDR3 runs to 15 residues. The CDR3 bases are TGTGCCAGCAGTCCTACAGGGGGAGGGGCGAACATACTGACTTTC. It codes for CASSPTGGGANILTF.

This clonotype was observed many times. The chain uses TRBV30 and TRBJ2-7; D may be TRBD1 or TRBD2 (5 bases each). Germline CDR1 GTSNPN, CDR2 SVGIG (reference sequence). CDR3 length: 14 residues. With 4 bases removed from V and 6 bases from J, the gap between germline ends came to 19 bases. CDR3 DNA: TGTGCCTGGACGGGAACGGGGCCCGACAGCGAGCAGTACTTC. This codes for CAWTGTGPDSEQYF.

A note on this clonotype: It is likely a read error: a sequence one base away is far more abundant. The V call is TRBV27, the J call TRBJ1-6; D unclear. CDR1 and CDR2 (germline): MNHEY, SMNVEV (reference sequence). The CDR3 length is 14 residues. Trimming took 8 bases from V and 10 from J, leaving 18 bases between them. In DNA form, the CDR3 reads TGTGCCAGCTATTCGGGCGGCCTGGGGTCACCCCTCCACTTT. Translating it yields CASYSGGLGSPLHF.

This clonotype was found many times. J is TRBJ1-3 and V is TRBV9, with D perhaps TRBD1 (6 bases). This CDR3 region has 14 residues. In germline, CDR1 is SGDLS, CDR2 YYNGEE. V gave up 4 bases and J gave up 6 bases, with 14 bases separating them. The CDR3 sequence is CASSLQGNANTIYF. CDR3 in DNA: TGTGCCAGCAGCCTACAGGGTAACGCAAACACCATATATTTT.

This clonotype was picked up many times. This chain uses TRBV27 with TRBJ2-2, with D unresolved. The CDR3 extends over 12 amino acids. Trimming took off 8 bases at V and 1 base at J, with 5 bases between the two ends. Per the germline V gene, CDR1 is MNHEY and CDR2 is SMNVEV (reference sequence). CDR3 in DNA: TGTGCCAGCGGCCTGAACACCGGGGAGCTGTTTTTT. This codes for CASGLNTGELFF.

Many counts were recorded for this clonotype. This chain joins TRBV10-3 and TRBJ2-3; 15 bases fit TRBD2. Per the germline V gene, CDR1 is ENHRY and CDR2 is SYGVKD. The CDR3 spans 16 residues. Germline trimming cut 5 bases from V and 6 bases from J; bases unmatched to any gene: 6. DNA of the CDR3: TGTGCCATCAGTCCCGGACTAGCGGGGGGGTGGGATACGCAGTATTTT. This codes for CAISPGLAGGWDTQYF.

Comments on this clonotype: This likely stems from a read error, as it lies one base from a far larger clone. The chain has TRBV6-4 and TRBJ1-5; D ambiguous. The CDR3 runs 11 residues. Germline-derived CDR1 and CDR2 are MRHNA and SNTAGT. V was clipped by 8 bases and J by 8 bases, with 10 bases between them. As DNA, the CDR3 is TGTGCCAGCCAACTTGATAAGCCCCAGCATTTT. It encodes CASQLDKPQHF.

This clonotype showed up many times. The chain employs TRBV28 and TRBJ1-4, with D hard to call. CDR1 MDHEN and CDR2 SYDVKM come from the germline V gene. CDR3 length: 11 amino acids. V gave up 6 bases and J gave up 6 bases, with 5 bases separating them. The CDR3 loop reads CASRLYEKLFF. For the CDR3, the DNA is TGTGCCAGCAGACTATATGAAAAACTGTTTTTT.

On this clonotype: A much bigger clone sits one base away, suggesting this may be a read error. V usage is TRBV6-1 and J usage is TRBJ1-1; no definite D call. The CDR3 has 11 residues. Germline lookup yields CDR1 MNHNS and CDR2 SASEGT. In DNA, the CDR3 is TGTGCCAGCAGTGAAAAGACTGAAGCTTCCTTT. Protein sequence: CASSEKTEASF.

In its sample, this clonotype is medium-sized. The chain links TRBV5-1 to TRBJ1-5; perhaps TRBD1 as D (6 bases). V was shortened by 0 bases and J by 7 bases, with 14 bases between the two germline ends. The CDR3 length is 15 residues. Germline V gives CDR1 SGHRS, CDR2 YFSETQ. CDR3 region: CASSLEAGAGQPQHF. Here the CDR3 DNA reads TGCGCCAGCAGCTTGGAAGCAGGGGCAGGACAGCCCCAGCATTTT.

This clonotype was recorded at least ten times. The chain uses TRBV10-3 and TRBJ2-3; 9 bases map to TRBD2. Germline values: CDR1 ENHRY, CDR2 SYGVKD. This CDR3 is built from 16 residues. V dropped 8 bases and J dropped 8; count of bases not matched to a gene: 17. CDR3 loop: CAISLSSGGTQGTQYF. CDR3 sequence (DNA): TGTGCCATCTCCTTGAGTAGCGGGGGCACTCAGGGTACGCAGTATTTT.

This clonotype has at least ten counts. Sequence at one end of the junction differs from germline and may be a read error. Written as DNA, the CDR3 is TGTACCAGCAGTCCTAGACTCAACACTGAAGCTTTCTTT. Protein product: CTSSPRLNTEAFF. V gene TRBV6-1 combines with J gene TRBJ1-1; D ambiguous. Germline V CDR1 and CDR2: MNHNS, SASEGT. This CDR3 comprises 13 residues.

This clonotype was seen ten or more times. The chain recombines TRBV20-1 with TRBJ1-1; 10 positions agree with TRBD1. The ends lost 5 bases at V and 4 bases at J; junction bases unmatched: 7. The CDR3 sequence is 14 residues long. Germline assignment: CDR1 DFQATT and CDR2 SNEGSKA (reference sequence). CDR3 sequence: CSASPTGGGTEAFF. CDR3 coding DNA: TGCAGTGCTTCCCCGACAGGGGGCGGCACTGAAGCTTTCTTT.

This clonotype has ten or more counts. This rearrangement joins TRBV5-4 to TRBJ1-1; a weak D match, TRBD1 (6 bases). Germline CDR1 reads SGHNT; CDR2 reads YYREEE (reference sequence). V was trimmed by 4 bases and J by 6 bases, leaving 16 bases between them. The CDR3 consists of 14 residues. The CDR3 region is CASSPENRAAEAFF. The CDR3 DNA sequence: TGTGCCAGCAGCCCAGAAAACAGGGCCGCTGAAGCTTTCTTT.

There are many counts of this clonotype. V gene TRBV12-3 or TRBV12-4 combines with J gene TRBJ2-6; perhaps TRBD1 as D (5 bases). Trimming stripped 6 bases from V and 2 bases from J, with 8 bases between. The CDR3 loop spans 14 amino acids. Here the CDR3 DNA reads TGTGCCAGCAGCAGGGAAGCTGGGGCCAACGTCCTGACTTTC. Translated: CASSREAGANVLTF.

Concerning this clonotype itself: It differs at one base from a far larger clone, so likely a read error. The chain uses TRBV6-4 and TRBJ2-3, with D tentatively TRBD2 (6 bases). Trimming left V 8 bases short and J 10 bases short, with 19 bases between. CDR3 length: 13 amino acids. Germline V gene lookup returns CDR1 MRHNA and CDR2 SNTAGT. The CDR3 sequence is CASHRDSYKSQYF. The DNA for the CDR3 is TGTGCCAGCCACCGGGACTCTTACAAGTCGCAGTATTTT.

This clonotype was observed a few times. The CDR3 reads CASSQLTDEAFF. The CDR3 region has the DNA TGTGCCAGCAGCCAACTAACTGACGAAGCTTTCTTT. V usage is TRBV3-1 and J usage is TRBJ1-1; D unclear. The CDR3 consists of 12 residues. Germline-derived CDR1 and CDR2 are LGHDT and YNNKEL (reference sequence). V lost 2 bases and J 8 bases, leaving 9 bases between the germline ends.